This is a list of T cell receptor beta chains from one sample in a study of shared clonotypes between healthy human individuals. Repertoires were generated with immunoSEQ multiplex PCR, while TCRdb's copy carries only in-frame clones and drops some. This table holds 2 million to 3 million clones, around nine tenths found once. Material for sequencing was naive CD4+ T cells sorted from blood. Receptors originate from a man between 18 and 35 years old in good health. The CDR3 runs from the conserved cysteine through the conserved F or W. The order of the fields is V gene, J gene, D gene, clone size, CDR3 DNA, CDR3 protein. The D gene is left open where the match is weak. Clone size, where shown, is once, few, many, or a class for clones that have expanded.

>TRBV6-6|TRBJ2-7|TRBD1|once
TGTGCCAGCAGTTACAAGGGACAGGGGGTACCCTACGAGCAGTACTTC
CASSYKGQGVPYEQYF
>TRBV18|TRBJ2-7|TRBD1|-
TGTGCCAGCTCACGACGGGCCCGGGACAGGGGGATTCGGGGCTACGAGCAGTACTTC
CASSRRARDRGIRGYEQYF
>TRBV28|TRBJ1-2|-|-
TGTGCCAGCAGTTCCTCGGGGGTTCTGGCCGGCTACACCTTC
CASSSSGVLAGYTF
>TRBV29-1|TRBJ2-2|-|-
TGCAGCGCATCCGGGAGGTCAGGGGTAAACACCGGGGAGCTGTTTTTT
CSASGRSGVNTGELFF
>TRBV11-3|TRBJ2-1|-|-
TGTGCCAGCAGCCTCTCGGGGGCCTCTTACAATGAGCAGTTCTTC
CASSLSGASYNEQFF
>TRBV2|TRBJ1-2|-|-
TGTGCCAGCAAAAGAGAGGGGGGCGCGGCGTATGGCTACACCTTC
CASKREGGAAYGYTF
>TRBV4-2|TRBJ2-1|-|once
TGTGCCAGCAGTCGGGATAAGAGTGAGCAGTTCTTC
CASSRDKSEQFF
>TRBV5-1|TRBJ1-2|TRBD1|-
TGCGCCAGCAGTAGGAGTAGGACAGGGGACGGCTATGGCTACACCTTC
CASSRSRTGDGYGYTF
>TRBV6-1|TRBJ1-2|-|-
TGTGCCAGCAGTGAAGGGAGGGCTGGCTACACCTTC
CASSEGRAGYTF
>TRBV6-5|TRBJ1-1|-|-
TGTGCCAGCAGCAGGGCCCCCACTGAAGCTTTCTTT
CASSRAPTEAFF
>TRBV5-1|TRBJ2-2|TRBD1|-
TGCGCCAGCAGGATCGGACAGGGAGACACCGGGGAGCTGTTTTTT
CASRIGQGDTGELFF
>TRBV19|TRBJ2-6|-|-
TGTGCCAGTAGTGACGAACTTTACACCTACTCTGGGGCCAACGTCCTGACTTTC
CASSDELYTYSGANVLTF
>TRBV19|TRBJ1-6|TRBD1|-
TGTGCCAGTAGTATCCAAGGGGGCTCCCCTTCACCCCTCCACTTT
CASSIQGGSPSPLHF
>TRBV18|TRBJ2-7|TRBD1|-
TGTGCCAGCTCACCCCCCGTGGGGACAGGGCGGGAGCAGTACTTC
CASSPPVGTGREQYF
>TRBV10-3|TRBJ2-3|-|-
TGTGCCATCAGCGTGGGTAGTCTGACAGATACGCAGTATTTT
CAISVGSLTDTQYF
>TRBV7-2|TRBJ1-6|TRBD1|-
TGTGCCAGCAGCTCTCCCGACAGGGTTGATTCACCCCTCCACTTT
CASSSPDRVDSPLHF
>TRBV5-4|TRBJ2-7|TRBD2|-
TGTGCCAGCAGCATTATTGGGGGAGGGATGACGACCTTC
CASSIIGGGMTTF
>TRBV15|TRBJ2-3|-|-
TGTGCCACCAGCAGAGGCGGTAGCGGCGCAGATACGCAGTATTTT
CATSRGGSGADTQYF
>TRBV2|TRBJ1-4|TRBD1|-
TGTGCCAGCAGCTTGGACGGGACAGGGGGCGAAGAACTGTTTTTT
CASSLDGTGGEELFF
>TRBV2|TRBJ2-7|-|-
TGTGCCAGCATCCTACGGCGGGAAGACTACGAGCAGTACTTC
CASILRREDYEQYF
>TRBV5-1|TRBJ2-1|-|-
TGCGCCAGCAGCTTGGCCCGGCGGTCCTACAATGAGCAGTTCTTC
CASSLARRSYNEQFF
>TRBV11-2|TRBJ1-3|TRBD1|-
TGTGCCAGCAGCCTACGACAGGGATCTGGAAACACCATATATTTT
CASSLRQGSGNTIYF
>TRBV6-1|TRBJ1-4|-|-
TGTGCCAGCAGTATCGGGACAATCCGGGGGGAAAAACTGTTTTTT
CASSIGTIRGEKLFF
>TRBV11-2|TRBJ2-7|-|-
TGTGCCAGCAGCTTTAGTTCGGGAGATACAGACGAGCAGTACTTC
CASSFSSGDTDEQYF
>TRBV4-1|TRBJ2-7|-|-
TGCGCCAGCAGCCAAGCTCAGGACAGCCTCTACGAGCAGTACTTC
CASSQAQDSLYEQYF
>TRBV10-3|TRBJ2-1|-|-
TGTGCCATCAGATCCCCCCAAACCGGGAATGAGCAGTTCTTC
CAIRSPQTGNEQFF
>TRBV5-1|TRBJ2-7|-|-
TGCGCCAGCAGCCAATGGAGGGCAGGGAAGCAAGAGCAGTACTTC
CASSQWRAGKQEQYF
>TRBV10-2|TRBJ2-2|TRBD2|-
TGCGCCACCCAGAGATCATTAGCGGGAGGGCCCTACACCGGGGAGCTGTTTTTT
CATQRSLAGGPYTGELFF
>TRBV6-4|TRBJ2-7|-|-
TGTGCCAGCAGTAGAACCTACGAGCAGTACTTC
CASSRTYEQYF
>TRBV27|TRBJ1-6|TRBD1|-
TGTGCCAGCAGCTCCGCGACAGGGGGCGTTAATTCACCCCTCCACTTT
CASSSATGGVNSPLHF
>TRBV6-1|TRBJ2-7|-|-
TGTGCCAGCACCTGGGGGGAGCGGATGTCCTACGAGCAGTACTTC
CASTWGERMSYEQYF
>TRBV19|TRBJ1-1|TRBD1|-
TGTGCCAGCTTCGGTCGGACAGGGGCTTCTACCACTGAAGCTTTCTTT
CASFGRTGASTTEAFF
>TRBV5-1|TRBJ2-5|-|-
TGCGCCAGCAGCTGGAGGGAGGCCGGAGAAGAGACCCAGTACTTC
CASSWREAGEETQYF
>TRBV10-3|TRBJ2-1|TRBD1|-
TGTGCCATCAGTGATGGGAACGGACAGGGAACGGTTGATGAGCAGTTCTTC
CAISDGNGQGTVDEQFF
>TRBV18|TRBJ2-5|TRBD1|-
TGTGCCAGCTCACCACCGGGACAGGGAGGGACCCAGTACTTC
CASSPPGQGGTQYF
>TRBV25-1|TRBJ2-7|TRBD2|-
TGTGCCAGCAGTGAATACCCCGAGCAGCGGGGGGCGAGCTACGAGCAGTACTTC
CASSEYPEQRGASYEQYF
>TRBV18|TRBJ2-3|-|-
TGTGCCAGCTCCCACTTGGACTTTTCTAGCACAGATACGCAGTATTTT
CASSHLDFSSTDTQYF
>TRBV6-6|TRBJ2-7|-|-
TGTGCCAGCAGTTACTCAGTAGGATACGAGCAGTACTTC
CASSYSVGYEQYF
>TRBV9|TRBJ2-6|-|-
TGTGCCAGCAGCGTAGGGGGGAGTGCCGGGGCCAACGTCCTGACTTTC
CASSVGGSAGANVLTF
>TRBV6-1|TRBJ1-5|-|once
TGTGCCAGCAAAGAGGGCAGTAGCAATCAGCCCCAGCATTTT
CASKEGSSNQPQHF
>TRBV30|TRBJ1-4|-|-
TGTGCCTGGAGCCCGGGACGCTTTAATGAAAAACTGTTTTTT
CAWSPGRFNEKLFF
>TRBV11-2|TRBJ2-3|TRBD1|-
TGTGCCAGCAGCTCAACAGGGGTCACGGCAGATACGCAGTATTTT
CASSSTGVTADTQYF
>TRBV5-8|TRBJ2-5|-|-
TGTGCCAGCAGCTTGAAACTAGGAGGGGAGACCCAGTACTTC
CASSLKLGGETQYF
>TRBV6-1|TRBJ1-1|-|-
TGTGCCAGCAGTGAAGTGAAGGGAACAGGTGAAGCTTTCTTT
CASSEVKGTGEAFF
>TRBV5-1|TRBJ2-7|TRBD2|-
TGCGCCAGCAGCTTACTAGCGGGAGTAACGTCCTACGAGCAGTACTTC
CASSLLAGVTSYEQYF
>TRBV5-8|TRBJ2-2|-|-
TGTGCCAGCAGACGGACTAACACCGGGGAGCTGTTTTTT
CASRRTNTGELFF
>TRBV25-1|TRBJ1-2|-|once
TGTGCCAGCAGTGAAAGAGACAGGAACCGTGGCTACACCTTC
CASSERDRNRGYTF
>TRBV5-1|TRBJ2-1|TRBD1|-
TGCGCCAGCAGTACTACAGGGGGCGGATACAATGAGCAGTTCTTC
CASSTTGGGYNEQFF
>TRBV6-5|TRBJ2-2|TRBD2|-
TGTGCCAGTACACCGGGGACTAGCAACACCGGGGAGCTGTTTTTT
CASTPGTSNTGELFF
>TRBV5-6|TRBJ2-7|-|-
TGTGCCAGCACCACGATAGGTGAGCACTACGAGCAGTACTTC
CASTTIGEHYEQYF
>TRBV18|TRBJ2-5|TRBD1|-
TGTGCCAGCTCAGGACAGGGTTCTTGGGAGACCCAGTACTTC
CASSGQGSWETQYF
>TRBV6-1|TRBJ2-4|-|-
TGTGCCAGCATTTCAGAGAAAATTCAGTACTTC
CASISEKIQYF
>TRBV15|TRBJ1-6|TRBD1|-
TGTGCCACCTGGGGACAGGGTCTATCACCCCTCCACTTT
CATWGQGLSPLHF